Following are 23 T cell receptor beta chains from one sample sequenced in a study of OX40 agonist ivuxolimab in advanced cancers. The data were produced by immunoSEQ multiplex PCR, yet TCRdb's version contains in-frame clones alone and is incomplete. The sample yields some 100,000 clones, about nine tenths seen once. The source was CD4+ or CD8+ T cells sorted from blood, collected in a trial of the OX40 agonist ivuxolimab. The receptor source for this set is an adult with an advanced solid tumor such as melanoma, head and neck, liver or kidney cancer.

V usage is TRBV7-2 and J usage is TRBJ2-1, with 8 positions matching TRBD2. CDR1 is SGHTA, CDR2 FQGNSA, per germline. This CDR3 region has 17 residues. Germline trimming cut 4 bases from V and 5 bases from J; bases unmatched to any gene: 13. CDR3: CASSSTWGLGGNNEQFF. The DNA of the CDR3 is TGTGCCAGCAGCTCTACGTGGGGACTAGGGGGTAACAATGAGCAGTTCTTC.

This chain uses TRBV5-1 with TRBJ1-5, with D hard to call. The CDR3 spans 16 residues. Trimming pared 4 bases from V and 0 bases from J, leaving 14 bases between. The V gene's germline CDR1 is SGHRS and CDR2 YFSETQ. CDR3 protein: CASSPGGSYSNQPQHF. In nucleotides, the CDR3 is TGCGCCAGCAGCCCCGGAGGCAGTTATAGCAATCAGCCCCAGCATTTT.

DNA of the CDR3: TGTGCCAGCAGTTTACGACAGGGGAAATTTTTCACAGATACGCAGTATTTT. The encoded protein is CASSLRQGKFFTDTQYF. This chain connects TRBV27 to TRBJ2-3, with 8 bases matching TRBD1. Germline trimming cut 2 bases from V and 2 bases from J; bases unmatched to any gene: 9. Germline V gene sequence: CDR1 MNHEY, CDR2 SMNVEV (reference sequence). This CDR3 is 17 amino acids long.

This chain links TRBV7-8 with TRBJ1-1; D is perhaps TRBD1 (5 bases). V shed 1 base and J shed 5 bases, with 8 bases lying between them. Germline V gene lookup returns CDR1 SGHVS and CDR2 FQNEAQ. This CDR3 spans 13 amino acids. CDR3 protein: CASSLVQGTEAFF. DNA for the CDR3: TGTGCCAGCAGCTTAGTCCAGGGAACTGAAGCTTTCTTT.

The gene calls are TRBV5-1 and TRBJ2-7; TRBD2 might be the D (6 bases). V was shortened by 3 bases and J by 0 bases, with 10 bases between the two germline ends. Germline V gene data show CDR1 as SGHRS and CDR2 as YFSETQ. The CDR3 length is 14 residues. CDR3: CASSSREPSYEQYF. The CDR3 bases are TGCGCCAGCAGCTCTCGGGAGCCCTCCTACGAGCAGTACTTC.

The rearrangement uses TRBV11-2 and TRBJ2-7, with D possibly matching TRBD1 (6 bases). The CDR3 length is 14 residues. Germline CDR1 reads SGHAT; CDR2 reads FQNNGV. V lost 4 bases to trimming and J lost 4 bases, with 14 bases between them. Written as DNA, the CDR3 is TGTGCCAGCAGCTCGGGACACCTAGCATACGAGCAGTACTTC. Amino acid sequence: CASSSGHLAYEQYF.

This CDR3 reads CASSTRQGSNTGELFF. In nucleotides, the CDR3 is TGTGCCAGTAGTACTAGACAGGGGTCGAACACCGGGGAGCTGTTTTTT. The genes are TRBV19 and TRBJ2-2, with 8 nucleotides matching TRBD1. Germline CDR1 is LNHDA and CDR2 is SQIVND (reference sequence). This CDR3 is 16 amino acids long. V shed 4 bases and J 0 bases; nucleotides not matched to a gene: 4.

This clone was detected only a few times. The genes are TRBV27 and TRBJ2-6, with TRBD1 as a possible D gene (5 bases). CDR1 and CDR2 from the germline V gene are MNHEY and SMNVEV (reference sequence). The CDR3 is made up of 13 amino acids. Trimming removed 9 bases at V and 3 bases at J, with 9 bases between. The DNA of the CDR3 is TGTGCCAGTAGGGGTTATGGGGCCAACGTCCTGACTTTC. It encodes CASRGYGANVLTF.

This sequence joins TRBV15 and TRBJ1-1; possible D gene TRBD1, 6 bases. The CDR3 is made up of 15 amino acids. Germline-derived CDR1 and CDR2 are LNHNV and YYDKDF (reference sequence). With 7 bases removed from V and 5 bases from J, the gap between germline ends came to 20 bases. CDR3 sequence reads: CATTQRGRGWTEAFF. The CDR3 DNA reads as TGTGCCACCACCCAGAGAGGCAGGGGATGGACTGAAGCTTTCTTT. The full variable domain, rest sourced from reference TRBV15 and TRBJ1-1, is DAMVIQNPRYQVTQFGKPVTLSCSQTLNHNVMYWYQQKSSQAPKLLFHYYDKDFNNEADTPDNFQSRRPNTSFCFLDIRSPGLGDTAMYLCATTQRGRGWTEAFFGQGTRLTVV.

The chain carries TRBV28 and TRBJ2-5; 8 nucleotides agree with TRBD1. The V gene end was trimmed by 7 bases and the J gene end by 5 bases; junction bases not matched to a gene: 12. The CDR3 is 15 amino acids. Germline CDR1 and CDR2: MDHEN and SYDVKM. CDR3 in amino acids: CASTNNRGFVETQYF. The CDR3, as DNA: TGTGCCAGCACCAATAACAGGGGGTTCGTGGAGACCCAGTACTTC.

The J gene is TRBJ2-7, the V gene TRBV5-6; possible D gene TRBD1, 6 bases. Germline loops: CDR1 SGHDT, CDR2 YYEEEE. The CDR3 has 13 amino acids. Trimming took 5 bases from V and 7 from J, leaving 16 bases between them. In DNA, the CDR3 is TGTGCCAGCAGTTCCTTGGACAGCCAAGAGCAGTACTTC. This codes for CASSSLDSQEQYF.

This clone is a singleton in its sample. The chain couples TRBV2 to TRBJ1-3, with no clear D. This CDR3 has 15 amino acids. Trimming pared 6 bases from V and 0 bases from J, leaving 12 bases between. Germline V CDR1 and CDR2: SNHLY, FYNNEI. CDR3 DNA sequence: TGTGCCAGCAGCCCAAAGGTCAGCTCTGGAAACACCATATATTTT. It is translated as CASSPKVSSGNTIYF.

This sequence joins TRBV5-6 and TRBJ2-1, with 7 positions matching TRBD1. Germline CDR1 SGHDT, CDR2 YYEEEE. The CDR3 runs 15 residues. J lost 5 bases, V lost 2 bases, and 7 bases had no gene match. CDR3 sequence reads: CASSFSGGLDNEQFF. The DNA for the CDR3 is TGTGCCAGCAGCTTTTCAGGGGGATTGGACAATGAGCAGTTCTTC. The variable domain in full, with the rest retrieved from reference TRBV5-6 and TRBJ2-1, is DAGVTQSPTHLIKTRGQQVTLRCSPKSGHDTVSWYQQALGQGPQFIFQYYEEEERQRGNFPDRFSGHQFPNYSSELNVNALLLGDSALYLCASSFSGGLDNEQFFGPGTRLTVL.

CDR3 bases: TGTGCCAGCAGTTTAGGGACGGGGAACACTGAAGCTTTCTTT. It yields the protein CASSLGTGNTEAFF. The chain uses TRBV28 and TRBJ1-1; a possible D gene is TRBD1 (5 bases). With 2 bases removed from V and 1 base from J, the gap between germline ends came to 8 bases. Germline V gene data show CDR1 as MDHEN and CDR2 as SYDVKM. This CDR3 has 14 residues. Combining the CDR3 with reference TRBV28 and TRBJ1-1 gives the whole variable domain DVKVTQSSRYLVKRTGEKVFLECVQDMDHENMFWYRQDPGLGLRLIYFSYDVKMKEKGDIPEGYSVSREKKERFSLILESASTNQTSMYLCASSLGTGNTEAFFGQGTRLTVV.

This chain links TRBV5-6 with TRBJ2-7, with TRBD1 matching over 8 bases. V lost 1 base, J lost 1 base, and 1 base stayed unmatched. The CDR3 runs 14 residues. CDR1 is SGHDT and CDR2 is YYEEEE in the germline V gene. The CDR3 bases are TGTGCCAGCAGCTTGCAGGGGGCTTCCTACGAGCAGTACTTC. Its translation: CASSLQGASYEQYF.

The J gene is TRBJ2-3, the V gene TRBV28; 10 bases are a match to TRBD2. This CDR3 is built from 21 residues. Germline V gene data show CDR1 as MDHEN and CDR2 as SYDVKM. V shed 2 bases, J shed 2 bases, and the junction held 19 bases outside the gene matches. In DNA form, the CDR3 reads TGTGCCAGCAGTTTAACTCCTCTTCGGCTAGCGGGAGTCTCATCCACAGATACGCAGTATTTT. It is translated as CASSLTPLRLAGVSSTDTQYF.

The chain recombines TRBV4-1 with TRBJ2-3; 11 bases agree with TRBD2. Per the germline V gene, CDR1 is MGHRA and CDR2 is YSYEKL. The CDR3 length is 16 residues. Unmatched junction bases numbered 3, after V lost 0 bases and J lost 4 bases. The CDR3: CASSQDIAGGADTQYF. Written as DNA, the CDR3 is TGCGCCAGCAGCCAAGATATAGCGGGAGGGGCAGATACGCAGTATTTT.

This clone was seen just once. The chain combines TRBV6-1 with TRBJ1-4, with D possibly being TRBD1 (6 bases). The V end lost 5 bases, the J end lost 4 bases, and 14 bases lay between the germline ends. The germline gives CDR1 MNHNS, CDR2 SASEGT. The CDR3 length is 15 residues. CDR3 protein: CASSSPTGLNEKLFF. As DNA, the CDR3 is TGTGCCAGCAGTTCGCCGACAGGCCTTAATGAAAAACTGTTTTTT.

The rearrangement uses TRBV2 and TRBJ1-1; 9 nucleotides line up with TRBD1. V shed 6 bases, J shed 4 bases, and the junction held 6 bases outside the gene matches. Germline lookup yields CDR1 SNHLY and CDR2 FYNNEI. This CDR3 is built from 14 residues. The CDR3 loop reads CASRRDRAGTEAFF. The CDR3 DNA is TGTGCCAGCAGAAGGGACAGGGCTGGCACTGAAGCTTTCTTT.

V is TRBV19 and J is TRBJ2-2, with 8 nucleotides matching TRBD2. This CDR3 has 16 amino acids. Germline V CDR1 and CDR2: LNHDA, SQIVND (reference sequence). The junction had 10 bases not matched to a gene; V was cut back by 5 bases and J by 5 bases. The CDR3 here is CASSPQAGAGTGELFF. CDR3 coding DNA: TGTGCCAGTAGTCCCCAAGCGGGAGCGGGAACCGGGGAGCTGTTTTTT. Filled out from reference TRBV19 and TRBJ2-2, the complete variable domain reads DGGITQSPKYLFRKEGQNVTLSCEQNLNHDAMYWYRQDPGQGLRLIYYSQIVNDFQKGDIAEGYSVSREKKESFPLTVTSAQKNPTAFYLCASSPQAGAGTGELFFGEGSRLTVL.

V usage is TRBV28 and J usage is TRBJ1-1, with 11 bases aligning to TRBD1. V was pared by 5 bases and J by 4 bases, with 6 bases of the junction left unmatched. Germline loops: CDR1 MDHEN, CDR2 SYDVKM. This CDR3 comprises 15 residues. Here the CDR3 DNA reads TGTGCCAGCAGTCTGCCCGGGACAGGGGGCACTGAAGCTTTCTTT. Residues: CASSLPGTGGTEAFF.

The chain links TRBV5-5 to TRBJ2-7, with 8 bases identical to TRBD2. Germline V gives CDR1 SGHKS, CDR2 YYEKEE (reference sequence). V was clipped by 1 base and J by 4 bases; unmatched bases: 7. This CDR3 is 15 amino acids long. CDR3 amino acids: CASSLWTSMRYEQYF. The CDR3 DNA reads TGTGCCAGCAGCTTGTGGACTAGCATGCGTTACGAGCAGTACTTC.

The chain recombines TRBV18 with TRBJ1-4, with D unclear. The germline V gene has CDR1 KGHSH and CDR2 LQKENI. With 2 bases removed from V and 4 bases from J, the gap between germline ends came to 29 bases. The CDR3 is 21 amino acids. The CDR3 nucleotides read TGTGCCAGCTCACCAGAACCAACTGCCCTAGTGTCGGATAAGGGTAATGAAAAACTGTTTTTT. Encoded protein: CASSPEPTALVSDKGNEKLFF. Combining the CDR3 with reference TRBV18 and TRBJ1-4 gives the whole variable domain NAGVMQNPRHLVRRRGQEARLRCSPMKGHSHVYWYRQLPEEGLKFMVYLQKENIIDESGMPKERFSAEFPKEGPSILRIQQVVRGDSAAYFCASSPEPTALVSDKGNEKLFFGSGTQLSVL.